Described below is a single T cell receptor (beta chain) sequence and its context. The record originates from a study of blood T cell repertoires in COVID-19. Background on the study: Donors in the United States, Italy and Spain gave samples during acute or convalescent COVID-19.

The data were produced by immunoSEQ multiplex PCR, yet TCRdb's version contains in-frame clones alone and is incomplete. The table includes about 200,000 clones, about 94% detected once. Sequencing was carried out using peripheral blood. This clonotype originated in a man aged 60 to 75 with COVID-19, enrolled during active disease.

The CDR3 sequence is CASSQRTYNTGELFF. The CDR3 nucleotides read TGCGCCAGCAGCCAGAGGACATACAACACCGGGGAGCTGTTTTTT. The chain combines TRBV4-1 with TRBJ2-2, with a weak D call TRBD1 (5 bases). Germline CDR1 and CDR2: MGHRA and YSYEKL. This CDR3 comprises 15 residues. Trimming took 3 bases from V and 2 from J, leaving 10 bases between them.